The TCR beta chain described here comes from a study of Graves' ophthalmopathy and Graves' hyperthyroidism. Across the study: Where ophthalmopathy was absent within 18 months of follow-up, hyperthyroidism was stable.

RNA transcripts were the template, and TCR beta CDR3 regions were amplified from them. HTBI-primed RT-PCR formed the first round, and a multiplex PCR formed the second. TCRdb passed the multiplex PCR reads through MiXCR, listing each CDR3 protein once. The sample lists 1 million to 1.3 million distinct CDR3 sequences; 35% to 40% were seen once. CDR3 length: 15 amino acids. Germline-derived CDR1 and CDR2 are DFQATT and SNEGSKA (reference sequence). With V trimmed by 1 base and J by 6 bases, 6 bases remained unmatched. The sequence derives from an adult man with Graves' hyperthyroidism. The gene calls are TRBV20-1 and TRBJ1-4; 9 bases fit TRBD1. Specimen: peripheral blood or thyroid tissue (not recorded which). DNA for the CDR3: TGCAGTGCTAGAGCCCGGGACAGGGCCTATGAAAAACTGTTTTTT. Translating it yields CSARARDRAYEKLFF.